The next 19 T cell receptor beta chains were all read from a single sample in a study of a mutant IDH1 vaccine in newly diagnosed glioma (dated by TCRdb to the early 2020s). Their cognate antigens are unknown. The library was obtained by the immunoSEQ multiplex PCR assay. TCRdb provides this immuneACCESS table in a form limited to in-frame rearrangements. Some clones are lacking; in checked studies, under half of them reflect an unresolved V gene, and why the rest are absent is not known. In this sample the table shows roughly 51,000 clones, about 81% of which occur a single time. Around 8.9% of the sample goes to the ten largest clones. Per the publication, the time point label means: week 23, last vaccination. Every vaccine dose consisted of 300 ug of a 20-mer mutant IDH1 peptide in Montanide, administered subcutaneously together with topical imiquimod. This sample comprised PBMCs, obtained from a glioma patient whose treatment included an IDH1 peptide vaccine. Receptor source: a woman in her thirties or forties with glioma. Some clones in this sample may be carry-over from other donors' samples.

V and J are TRBV5-1 and TRBJ1-3, with TRBD1 matching 8 bases. Trimming removed 0 bases from V and 7 bases from J; junction bases left unmatched: 3. Looked up from germline, CDR1 is SGHRS and CDR2 is YFSETQ. This CDR3 has 14 amino acids. The CDR3 DNA sequence: TGCGCCAGCAGCTTGGTTGGGACAGGCAACACCATATATTTT. Protein product: CASSLVGTGNTIYF.

The CDR3 region is CSVVEKDRNTIYF. Written as DNA, the CDR3 is TGCAGCGTTGTGGAGAAGGACCGAAACACCATATATTTT. The V gene is TRBV29-1, the J gene TRBJ1-3; D is unclear. The CDR3 is made up of 13 amino acids. The V and J ends lost 4 bases and 5 bases respectively, with 12 bases between them. Germline CDR1 SQVTM, CDR2 ANQGSEA.

V and J are TRBV6-5 and TRBJ2-5, with 12 bases fitting TRBD2. The CDR3 has 15 residues. Trimming cost V 4 bases and J 4 bases; bases outside gene matches: 4. Germline CDR1 and CDR2: MNHEY and SVGAGI. This CDR3 reads CASSSSGGVGETQYF. CDR3 DNA sequence: TGTGCCAGCAGTTCTAGCGGGGGGGTAGGAGAGACCCAGTACTTC.

The table lists this clone with a few counts. This chain links TRBV7-9 with TRBJ1-4; the D is unclear. The CDR3 runs 15 residues. Trimming cost V 0 bases and J 8 bases, with 13 bases left between them. CDR1 and CDR2 from the germline V gene are SEHNR and FQNEAQ (reference sequence). CDR3 sequence: CASSLAGAGMEKLFF. The CDR3 DNA sequence: TGTGCCAGCAGCTTAGCCGGAGCCGGAATGGAAAAACTGTTTTTT.

This chain links TRBV5-1 with TRBJ1-4, with 8 bases fitting TRBD1. Trimming at V came to 2 bases and at J to 5 bases, leaving 5 bases not matched to a gene. The CDR3 runs 15 residues. Germline V gene lookup returns CDR1 SGHRS and CDR2 YFSETQ. The CDR3 nucleotides read TGCGCCAGCAGCTTCAGGGGGCGGGAGAATGAAAAACTGTTTTTT. Translated, it gives CASSFRGRENEKLFF.

The J gene is TRBJ2-7, the V gene TRBV5-1, with D perhaps assigned TRBD1 or TRBD2 (5 bases each). Between the trimmed V and J ends, which lost 4 bases and 3 bases, there was a span of 14 bases. Germline V CDR1 and CDR2: SGHRS, YFSETQ. CDR3 length equals 14 residues. The CDR3 region is CASSEGPPLYEQYF. CDR3 DNA: TGCGCCAGCAGCGAGGGACCCCCACTCTACGAGCAGTACTTC.

The rearrangement joins TRBV5-3 to TRBJ2-5; 7 bases align to TRBD1. TRBV5-3 carries the ORF label, with uncertain function. CDR3 size: 15 residues. With V trimmed by 5 bases and J by 5 bases, 12 bases remained unmatched. CDR3 loop: CARRTTGSHLETQYF. The CDR3 nucleotides read TGTGCCAGAAGGACGACAGGGTCCCATTTGGAGACCCAGTACTTC.

The gene calls are TRBV5-5 and TRBJ1-5; no clear D. This CDR3 contains 14 residues. CDR1 SGHKS and CDR2 YYEKEE come from the germline V gene (reference sequence). Trimming cost V 1 base and J 5 bases, with 10 bases left between them. CDR3 bases: TGTGCCAGCAGCTTGAGTCATAGGGATCAGCCCCAGCATTTT. This translates into CASSLSHRDQPQHF.

By its share, this clone is medium-sized (0.01 to 0.1%). The rearrangement uses TRBV15 and TRBJ2-6; a possible D gene is TRBD2 (5 bases). The germline gives CDR1 LNHNV, CDR2 YYDKDF (reference sequence). V was shortened by 3 bases and J by 2 bases, with 14 bases between the two germline ends. The CDR3 loop spans 17 amino acids. CDR3 coding DNA: TGTGCCACCAGCAGGACCTCTCCGGGAACTGGGGCCAACGTCCTGACTTTC. It yields the protein CATSRTSPGTGANVLTF.

The chain carries TRBV5-1 and TRBJ1-1, with D possibly TRBD1 on 6 matching bases. The CDR3 loop spans 13 amino acids. The germline V gene has CDR1 SGHRS and CDR2 YFSETQ. V dropped 0 bases and J dropped 6 bases, with 9 bases sitting between them. This CDR3 reads CASSLGSGAEAFF. Written as DNA, the CDR3 is TGCGCCAGCAGCTTGGGGTCAGGGGCTGAAGCTTTCTTT.

The V gene is TRBV5-1, the J gene TRBJ2-1; D is unclear. Per the germline V gene, CDR1 is SGHRS and CDR2 is YFSETQ. The CDR3 spans 13 residues. V was trimmed by 1 base and J by 5 bases, leaving 7 bases between them. The CDR3 DNA reads as TGCGCCAGCAGCTTGAGATTGGACAATGAGCAGTTCTTC. Translated, it gives CASSLRLDNEQFF.

This chain uses TRBV15 with TRBJ2-2, with a possible D match to TRBD1 (6 bases). The CDR3 has 14 residues. Trimming shortened V by 3 bases and J by 5 bases, and 10 bases separated the two germline ends. Germline V gene sequence: CDR1 LNHNV, CDR2 YYDKDF (reference sequence). This CDR3 reads CATSRHGQTGELFF. The CDR3 nucleotides read TGTGCCACCAGCAGGCACGGACAGACCGGGGAGCTGTTTTTT.

This clone was counted only a few times. The DNA of the CDR3 is TGTGCCAGCAGCTTATCTACGGGGGAGGAAACGCAGTATTTT. Translated: CASSLSTGEETQYF. This chain connects TRBV5-4 to TRBJ2-3, with D perhaps matching TRBD2 (6 bases). Germline-derived CDR1 and CDR2 are SGHNT and YYREEE (reference sequence). Trimming cost V 2 bases and J 9 bases, with 16 bases left between them. The CDR3 consists of 14 residues.

The genes are TRBV10-1 and TRBJ2-3, with TRBD2 matching 8 bases. J lost 4 bases, V lost 5 bases, and 5 bases had no gene match. The V gene's germline CDR1 is WNHNN and CDR2 SYGVQD (reference sequence). CDR3 length: 14 amino acids. CDR3 DNA: TGCGCCAGCAGTCCCACAGCGGGAGCAGATACGCAGTATTTT. Translation gives CASSPTAGADTQYF.

The chain combines TRBV7-9 with TRBJ2-7; D unclear. The CDR3 consists of 13 residues. Trimming pared 1 base from V and 7 bases from J, leaving 11 bases between. Per germline, CDR1 SEHNR and CDR2 FQNEAQ (reference sequence). The CDR3 DNA is TGTGCCAGCAGCTTAGAGGCTAAATTGGAGCAGTACTTC. Its protein product is CASSLEAKLEQYF.

The V and J genes are TRBV2 and TRBJ2-2; TRBD2 aligns across 12 bases. From germline, CDR1 is SNHLY and CDR2 FYNNEI. This CDR3 has 14 residues. The V and J ends lost 4 bases and 8 bases, in that order; junction bases with no gene match: 2. CDR3 coding DNA: TGTGCCAGCAGTGGACTAGCGGGGGTGGGGGAGCTGTTTTTT. Protein product: CASSGLAGVGELFF.

The genes are TRBV27 and TRBJ2-2, with 9 bases fitting TRBD1. Germline CDR1 is MNHEY and CDR2 is SMNVEV (reference sequence). CDR3 length: 17 residues. V gave up 3 bases and J gave up 4 bases; unmatched junction bases: 9. In nucleotides, the CDR3 is TGTGCCAGCAGTTTCTCACAGGGGGCTACGGGCACCGGGGAGCTGTTTTTT. This translates into CASSFSQGATGTGELFF.

J is TRBJ2-1 and V is TRBV7-2; TRBD2 might be the D (6 bases). Germline assignment: CDR1 SGHTA and CDR2 FQGNSA. The CDR3 is 13 amino acids. V was trimmed by 2 bases and J by 9 bases, leaving 11 bases between them. The CDR3 loop reads CASSLPSRGEQFF. CDR3 coding DNA: TGTGCCAGCAGCTTACCCTCGCGGGGTGAGCAGTTCTTC. The full variable domain, in which reference TRBV7-2 and TRBJ2-1 provide the parts outside the CDR3, is GAGVSQSPSNKVTEKGKDVELRCDPISGHTALYWYRQSLGQGLEFLIYFQGNSAPDKSGLPSDRFSAERTGGSVSTLTIQRTQQEDSAVYLCASSLPSRGEQFFGPGTRLTVL.

This chain connects TRBV29-1 to TRBJ2-7, with no clear D. CDR1 and CDR2 from the germline V gene are SQVTM and ANQGSEA. V lost 4 bases, J lost 1 base, and 5 bases lay in between. CDR3 size: 11 residues. Here the CDR3 reads CSVVESYEQYF. The CDR3 coding sequence is TGCAGCGTTGTGGAGTCCTACGAGCAGTACTTC.